This T cell receptor beta chain was identified in a study of blood T cell repertoires in COVID-19. Looking at the study overall: Researchers got acute and convalescent COVID-19 samples from the United States, Italy and Spain. T cells, B-cell-depleted T cells, or PBMCs supplied cDNA or gDNA.

Cohort 3 recovered donors had two negative PCRs, clearance, or symptom resolution. Under the authors' procedure: Reference gene primer amplification yielded estimated nucleated cell counts. Measured with immunoSEQ multiplex PCR; TCRdb has only the in-frame clones, and not every one. V, J and clone size derive from that table, while D and trimming were established from the DNA sequence. The sample comprises a few hundred thousand clones, around nine tenths of which are singletons, and about 8.4% rests with the top ten. Trimming took 4 bases from V and 2 from J, leaving 9 bases between them. The CDR3 is made up of 13 amino acids. Germline values: CDR1 SGHNT, CDR2 YYREEE (reference sequence).

The source is a woman in her thirties who had recovered from COVID-19. The chain has TRBV5-4 and TRBJ1-2, with no clear D. Sequencing was done on a sample of PBMCs or T cells enriched from blood (not recorded which). The CDR3 coding sequence is TGTGCCAGCAGCGTCCCGGGGAACTATGGCTACACCTTC. It is translated as CASSVPGNYGYTF.